This T cell receptor beta chain was retrieved from a study of blood T cells in healthy people across ages. Study observations and caveats: Lack of knowledge of donor CMV status possibly confounded expanded clonotype changes.

There are 13 residues in the CDR3. The ends were cut back, 3 bases at V and 4 bases at J, with 13 bases in the middle. Germline-derived CDR1 and CDR2 are DFQATT and SNEGSKA (reference sequence). Alongside a J-beta primer mix, a sample-barcoded 5' primer served in a second PCR lasting roughly 7 to 11 cycles. MiXCR, applied by TCRdb to the 5' RACE reads, yields one record per CDR3 protein. The sample consists of under 750,000 distinct CDR3 sequences, 40% to 50% of them appearing once. With respect to this clonotype: Its specificity is not known.

The source is a man older than 75 in good health. Sequencing used blood. This chain joins TRBV20-1 and TRBJ2-7; no reliable D call. CDR3 nucleotides: TGCAGTGCTAGTATCAGGACGCCGTACGAGCAGTACTTC. Its protein product is CSASIRTPYEQYF.